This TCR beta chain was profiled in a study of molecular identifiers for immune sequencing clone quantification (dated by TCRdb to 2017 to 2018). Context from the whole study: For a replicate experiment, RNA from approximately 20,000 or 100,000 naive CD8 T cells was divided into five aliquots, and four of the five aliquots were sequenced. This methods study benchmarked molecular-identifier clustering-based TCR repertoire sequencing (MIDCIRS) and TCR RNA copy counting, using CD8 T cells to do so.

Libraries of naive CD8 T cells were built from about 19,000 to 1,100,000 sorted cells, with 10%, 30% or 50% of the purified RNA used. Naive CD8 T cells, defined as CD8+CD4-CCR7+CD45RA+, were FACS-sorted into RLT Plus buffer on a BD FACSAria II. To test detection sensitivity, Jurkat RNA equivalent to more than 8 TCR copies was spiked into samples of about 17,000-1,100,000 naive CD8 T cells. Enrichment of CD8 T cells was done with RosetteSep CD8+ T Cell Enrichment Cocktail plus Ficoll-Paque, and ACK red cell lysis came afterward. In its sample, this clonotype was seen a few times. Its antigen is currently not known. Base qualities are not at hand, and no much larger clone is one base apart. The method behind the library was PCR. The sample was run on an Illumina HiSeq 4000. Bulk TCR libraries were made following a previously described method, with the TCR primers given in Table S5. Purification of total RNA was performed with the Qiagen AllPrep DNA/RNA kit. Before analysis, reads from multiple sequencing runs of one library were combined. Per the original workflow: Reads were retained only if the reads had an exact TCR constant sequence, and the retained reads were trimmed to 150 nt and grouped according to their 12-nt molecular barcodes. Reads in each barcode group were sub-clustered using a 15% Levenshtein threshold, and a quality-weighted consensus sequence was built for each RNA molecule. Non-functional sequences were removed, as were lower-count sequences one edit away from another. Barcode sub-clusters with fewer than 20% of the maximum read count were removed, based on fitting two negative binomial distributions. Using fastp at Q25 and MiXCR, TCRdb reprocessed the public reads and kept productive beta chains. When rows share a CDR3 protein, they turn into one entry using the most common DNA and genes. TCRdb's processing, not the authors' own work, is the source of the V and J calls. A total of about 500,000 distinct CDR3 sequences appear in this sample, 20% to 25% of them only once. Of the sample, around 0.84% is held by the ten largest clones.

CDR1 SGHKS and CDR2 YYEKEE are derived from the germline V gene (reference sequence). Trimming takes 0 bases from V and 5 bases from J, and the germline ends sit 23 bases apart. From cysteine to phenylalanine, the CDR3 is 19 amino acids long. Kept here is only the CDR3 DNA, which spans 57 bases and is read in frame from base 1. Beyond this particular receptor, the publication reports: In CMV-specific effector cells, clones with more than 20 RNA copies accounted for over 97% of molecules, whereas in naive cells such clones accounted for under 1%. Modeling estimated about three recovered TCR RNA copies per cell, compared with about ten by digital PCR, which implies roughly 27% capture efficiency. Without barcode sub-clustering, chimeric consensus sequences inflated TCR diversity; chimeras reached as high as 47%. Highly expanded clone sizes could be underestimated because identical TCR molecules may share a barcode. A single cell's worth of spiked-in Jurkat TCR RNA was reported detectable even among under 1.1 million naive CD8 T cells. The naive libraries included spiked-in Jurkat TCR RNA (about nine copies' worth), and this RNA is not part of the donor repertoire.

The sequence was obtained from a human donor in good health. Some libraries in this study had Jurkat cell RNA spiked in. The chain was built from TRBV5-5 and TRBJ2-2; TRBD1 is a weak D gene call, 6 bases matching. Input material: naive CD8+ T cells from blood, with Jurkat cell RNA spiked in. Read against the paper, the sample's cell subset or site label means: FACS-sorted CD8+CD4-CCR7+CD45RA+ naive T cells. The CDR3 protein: CASSLEGEMGFTKTGELFF. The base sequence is TGTGCCAGCAGCTTGGAGGGGGAAATGGGGTTTACAAAAACCGGGGAGCTGTTTTTT.